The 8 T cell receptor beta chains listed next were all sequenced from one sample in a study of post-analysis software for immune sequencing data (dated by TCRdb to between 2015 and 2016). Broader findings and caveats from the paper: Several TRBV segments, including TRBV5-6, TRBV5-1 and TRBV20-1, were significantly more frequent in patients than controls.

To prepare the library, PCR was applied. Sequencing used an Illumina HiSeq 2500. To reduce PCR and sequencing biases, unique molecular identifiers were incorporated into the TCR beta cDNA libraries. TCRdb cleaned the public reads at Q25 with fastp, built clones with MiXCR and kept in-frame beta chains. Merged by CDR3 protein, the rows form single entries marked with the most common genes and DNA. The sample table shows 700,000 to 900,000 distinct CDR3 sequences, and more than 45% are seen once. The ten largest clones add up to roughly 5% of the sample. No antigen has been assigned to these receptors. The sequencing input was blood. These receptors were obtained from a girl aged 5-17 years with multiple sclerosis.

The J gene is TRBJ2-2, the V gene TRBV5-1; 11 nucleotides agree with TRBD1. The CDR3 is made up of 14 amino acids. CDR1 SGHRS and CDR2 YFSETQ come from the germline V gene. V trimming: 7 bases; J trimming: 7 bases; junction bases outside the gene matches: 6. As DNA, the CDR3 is TGCGCCAGCCTAGGACAGGGGGCCGGCGGGGAGCTGTTTTTT. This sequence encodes CASLGQGAGGELFF.

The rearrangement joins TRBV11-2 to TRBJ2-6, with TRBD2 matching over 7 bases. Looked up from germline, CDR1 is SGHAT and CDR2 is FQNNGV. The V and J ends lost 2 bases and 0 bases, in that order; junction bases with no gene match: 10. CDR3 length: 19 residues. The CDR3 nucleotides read TGTGCCAGCAGCTTACTTCGGGGGGATCAGAGCTCTGGGGCCAACGTCCTGACTTTC. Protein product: CASSLLRGDQSSGANVLTF.

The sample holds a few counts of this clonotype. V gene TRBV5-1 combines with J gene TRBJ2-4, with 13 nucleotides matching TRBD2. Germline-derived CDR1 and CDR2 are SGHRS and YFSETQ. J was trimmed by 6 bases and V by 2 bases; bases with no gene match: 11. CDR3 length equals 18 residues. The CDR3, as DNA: TGCGCCAGCAGCTTCGGACTAGCGGGAGACGGGGTAGCAAACATTCAGTACTTC. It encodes CASSFGLAGDGVANIQYF.

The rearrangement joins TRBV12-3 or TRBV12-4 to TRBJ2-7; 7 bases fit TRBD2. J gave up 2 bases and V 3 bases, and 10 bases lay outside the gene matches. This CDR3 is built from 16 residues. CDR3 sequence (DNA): TGTGCCAGCAGTTTTTTGGTCGGGGGGAGGACCTACGAGCAGTACTTC. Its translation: CASSFLVGGRTYEQYF.

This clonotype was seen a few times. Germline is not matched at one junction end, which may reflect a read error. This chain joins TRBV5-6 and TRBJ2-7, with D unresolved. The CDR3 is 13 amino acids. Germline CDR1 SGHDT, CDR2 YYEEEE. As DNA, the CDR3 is TGTGCTAGCAGCTCCACGTCAGCCTACGAGCAGTACTTC. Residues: CASSSTSAYEQYF. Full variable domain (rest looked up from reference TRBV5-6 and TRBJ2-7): DAGVTQSPTHLIKTRGQQVTLRCSPKSGHDTVSWYQQALGQGPQFIFQYYEEEERQRGNFPDRFSGHQFPNYSSELNVNALLLGDSALYLCASSSTSAYEQYFGPGTRLTVT.

CDR3 in amino acids: CASSKQKNTEAFF. CDR3 in DNA: TGTGCCAGCAGCAAACAGAAGAACACTGAAGCTTTCTTT. J is TRBJ1-1 and V is TRBV11-1; D not resolved. The CDR3 is 13 residues long. V was clipped by 5 bases and J by 1 base, with 8 bases between them. Germline loops: CDR1 SGHAT, CDR2 FQDESV (reference sequence).

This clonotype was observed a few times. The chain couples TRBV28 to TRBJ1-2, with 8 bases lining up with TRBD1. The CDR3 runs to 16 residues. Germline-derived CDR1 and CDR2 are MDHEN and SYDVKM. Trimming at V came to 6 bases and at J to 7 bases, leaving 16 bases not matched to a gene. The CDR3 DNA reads TGTGCCAGCAGAACTCAGGGGGCGTCCCCCCGGGGTGGCTACACCTTC. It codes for CASRTQGASPRGGYTF.

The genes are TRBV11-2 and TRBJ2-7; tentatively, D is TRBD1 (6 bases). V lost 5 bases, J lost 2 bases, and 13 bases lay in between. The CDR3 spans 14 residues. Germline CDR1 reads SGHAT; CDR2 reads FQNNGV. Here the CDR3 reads CASSTGLGAYEQYF. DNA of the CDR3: TGTGCCAGCAGCACAGGGCTCGGGGCCTACGAGCAGTACTTC.